These 16 T cell receptor beta chains originate from one sample sequenced in a study of T-cell memory formation after mild COVID-19 (dated by TCRdb to the early 2020s). Libraries were made using 5' RACE. Reads for this sample came from an Illumina NovaSeq 6000. Using fastp at Q25 and MiXCR, TCRdb reprocessed the public reads and kept productive beta chains. Each entry is one CDR3 protein sequence, shown with its most common DNA and genes. The sample table contains about 610,000 distinct CDR3 sequences; only one count was recorded for 17% of them. The ten largest account for roughly 8% of the sample. Sequencing was performed on PBMCs or a T cell subset sorted from them (not recorded which). The receptors shown here come from an adult woman who had mild COVID-19 (a few samples of this study predate the infection). The sample titles of this study are shuffled in the database, so cell type and time point are left out; the donor was told from shared clones.

This clonotype was detected only a few times. J is TRBJ2-1 and V is TRBV5-1; TRBD1 matches 8 bases. Germline V gene data show CDR1 as SGHRS and CDR2 as YFSETQ. Unmatched junction bases numbered 6, after V lost 4 bases and J lost 12 bases. The CDR3 loop spans 12 amino acids. The CDR3 protein is CASSHGQGGQFF. The CDR3 nucleotides read TGCGCCAGCAGCCACGGACAGGGAGGGCAGTTCTTC.

The genes are TRBV7-2 and TRBJ1-3, with D possibly matching TRBD1 (5 bases). CDR3 size: 15 residues. Per germline, CDR1 SGHTA and CDR2 FQGNSA. Trimming cost V 4 bases and J 4 bases, with 14 bases left between them. CDR3 sequence reads: CASSSPEGPGNTIYF. CDR3 coding DNA: TGTGCCAGCAGCTCCCCGGAGGGACCCGGAAACACCATATATTTT.

This clonotype showed up just a few times. A much larger clone lies one base from this, so it may be a read error. In DNA, the CDR3 is TGTGCCAGCAGCCAAGATATAAGGACTGAAGCTTTCTTT. Translated, it gives CASSQDIRTEAFF. The chain uses TRBV3-1 and TRBJ1-1; D is unclear. The CDR3 contains 13 residues. Germline values: CDR1 LGHDT, CDR2 YNNKEL (reference sequence). The V end lost 0 bases, the J end lost 5 bases, and 7 bases lay between the germline ends.

This clonotype was seen more than once but under ten times. V usage is TRBV24-1 and J usage is TRBJ1-5; D unclear. Trimming shortened V by 4 bases and J by 9 bases, and 12 bases separated the two germline ends. The CDR3 runs 13 residues. From germline, CDR1 is KGHDR and CDR2 SFDVKD. The CDR3, as DNA: TGTGCCACCAGTGACACGGGCCGTGGGCCCCAGCATTTT. This codes for CATSDTGRGPQHF.

This clonotype was detected only a few times. The V call is TRBV24-1, the J call TRBJ2-1; weak D call: TRBD2 (6 bases). Germline-derived CDR1 and CDR2 are KGHDR and SFDVKD. The CDR3 is made up of 15 amino acids. The V end lost 3 bases, the J end lost 9 bases, and 17 bases lay between the germline ends. CDR3 in DNA: TGTGCCACCAGTGATCCATCGGAGGGACGCGGTGAGCAGTTCTTC. Protein sequence: CATSDPSEGRGEQFF.

The genes are TRBV13 and TRBJ1-1; D remains unclear. Between the trimmed V and J ends, which lost 2 bases and 3 bases, there was a span of 13 bases. The V gene's germline CDR1 is PRHDT and CDR2 FYEKMQ (reference sequence). The CDR3 runs to 15 residues. The CDR3, as DNA: TGTGCCAGCAGCTTATATTTAGGGCAGTACACTGAAGCTTTCTTT. Protein sequence: CASSLYLGQYTEAFF.

The CDR3 coding sequence is TGTGCCAGCAGCTTCAAGGGGATCCACGAGCAGTACTTC. This sequence encodes CASSFKGIHEQYF. This chain joins TRBV7-9 and TRBJ2-7; tentatively, D is TRBD1 (5 bases). Germline lookup yields CDR1 SEHNR and CDR2 FQNEAQ (reference sequence). The CDR3 contains 13 residues. V lost 3 bases and J lost 5, with 11 bases in between.

The chain carries TRBV5-1 and TRBJ1-2, with 9 bases identical to TRBD1. The germline CDR1 and CDR2 sequences are SGHRS and YFSETQ. The CDR3 totals 14 residues. With V trimmed by 4 bases and J by 5 bases, 6 bases remained unmatched. The CDR3 reads CASSIEQGAYGYTF. The CDR3 DNA is TGCGCCAGCAGCATCGAACAGGGGGCGTATGGCTACACCTTC.

This clonotype was observed a few times. V gene TRBV7-9 combines with J gene TRBJ1-4; D uncertain. The V end was cut by 5 bases, the J end by 6 bases, with 16 bases between. Germline V gene sequence: CDR1 SEHNR, CDR2 FQNEAQ (reference sequence). CDR3 length: 15 residues. In DNA, the CDR3 is TGTGCCAGCAGCCCCCAGGACGAGATACATGAAAAACTGTTTTTT. As protein: CASSPQDEIHEKLFF.

This clonotype was seen a handful of times. The chain joins TRBV29-1 to TRBJ2-3, with D possibly TRBD2 on 5 matching bases. CDR1 and CDR2 (germline): SQVTM, ANQGSEA. With 4 bases removed from V and 8 bases from J, the gap between germline ends came to 10 bases. CDR3 size: 11 residues. The CDR3 spells CSVGEGGTQYF. The CDR3 DNA reads TGCAGCGTTGGAGAGGGCGGTACGCAGTATTTT.

The V gene is TRBV7-2, the J gene TRBJ1-4, with D uncertain. The CDR3 length is 16 residues. The V and J ends lost 5 bases and 5 bases respectively, with 18 bases between them. Germline V gene sequence: CDR1 SGHTA, CDR2 FQGNSA. The CDR3 here is CASSTPPGVVNEKLFF. CDR3 nucleotides: TGTGCCAGCAGCACTCCGCCGGGAGTGGTAAATGAAAAACTGTTTTTT.

This clonotype showed up many times. V gene TRBV7-6 combines with J gene TRBJ1-2; the match to TRBD1 covers 8 bases. With V trimmed by 1 base and J by 8 bases, 6 bases remained unmatched. The germline CDR1 and CDR2 sequences are SGHVS and FNYEAQ. This CDR3 has 14 amino acids. The CDR3 bases are TGTGCCAGCAGCTTAGATCCAGGGGGCTACGGCTACACCTTC. Translated, it gives CASSLDPGGYGYTF.

This clonotype was observed a few times. This chain joins TRBV19 and TRBJ1-2, with D possibly TRBD1 on 5 matching bases. Germline assignment: CDR1 LNHDA and CDR2 SQIVND (reference sequence). The V and J ends lost 6 bases and 5 bases respectively, with 10 bases between them. This CDR3 region has 12 residues. CDR3 DNA: TGTGCCAGTAGCGGCGGGGGTTATGGCTACACCTTC. Its protein product is CASSGGGYGYTF. The variable domain in full, with the rest retrieved from reference TRBV19 and TRBJ1-2, is DGGITQSPKYLFRKEGQNVTLSCEQNLNHDAMYWYRQDPGQGLRLIYYSQIVNDFQKGDIAEGYSVSREKKESFPLTVTSAQKNPTAFYLCASSGGGYGYTFGSGTRLTVV.

This clonotype was counted between two and nine times. The J gene is TRBJ1-1, the V gene TRBV6-1, with D possibly being TRBD1 (6 bases). Germline V gene data show CDR1 as MNHNS and CDR2 as SASEGT. This CDR3 comprises 13 residues. Trimming removed 1 base from V and 7 bases from J, with 10 bases in between. The CDR3 DNA reads as TGTGCCAGCAGTGAAGGAGAGGGGGGTGAAGCTTTCTTT. Translation gives CASSEGEGGEAFF.

This clonotype showed up just a few times. This rearrangement joins TRBV15 to TRBJ2-7; D is uncertain. Trimming stripped 0 bases from V and 4 bases from J, with 13 bases between. Germline assignment: CDR1 LNHNV and CDR2 YYDKDF (reference sequence). This CDR3 is 15 amino acids long. CDR3 in amino acids: CATSREPAQTYEQYF. The CDR3 DNA sequence: TGTGCCACCAGCAGAGAACCGGCCCAAACTTACGAGCAGTACTTC.

This chain joins TRBV6-2 or TRBV6-3 and TRBJ2-7; D tentatively reads TRBD1 or TRBD2 (5 bases each). V dropped 2 bases and J dropped 6 bases, with 14 bases sitting between them. The CDR3 runs to 14 residues. In germline, CDR1 is MNHEY, CDR2 SVGEGT. The DNA of the CDR3 is TGTGCCAGCAGTTACGGCCGTAGTGGGGGCGAGCAGTACTTC. Translated, it gives CASSYGRSGGEQYF.